The entry that follows covers one TCR beta chain sequence. The CDR3 runs 14 residues. V shed 1 base and J shed 6 bases, with 12 bases lying between them. The germline CDR1 and CDR2 sequences are SGHDN and FVKESK. The data were produced by immunoSEQ multiplex PCR, yet TCRdb's version contains in-frame clones alone and is incomplete. The sample carries 390,000 or so clones, 80% to 95% recorded once. The sample originates from a study of control samples from healthy donors and cancer patients. V is TRBV14 and J is TRBJ1-1, with D perhaps TRBD1 (5 bases). This clonotype was obtained from a man aged 40-50 years with head and neck cancer. The specimen sequenced was PBMCs. In nucleotides, the CDR3 is TGTGCCAGCAGCCAAGGGGGCAGGGTCTCTGAAGCTTTCTTT. Translated: CASSQGGRVSEAFF.